This T cell receptor beta chain is drawn from a study of Ad26.COV2.S vaccination and SARS-CoV-2 variants (dated by TCRdb to about 2021). At the level of the whole study: Donors in the vaccine arm were drawn from COV1001, a phase I-IIa trial of Ad26.COV2.S in healthy adults that was multicentre, randomized, double-blind and placebo-controlled. Sequencing of the TCRbeta repertoire served to evaluate the specificity and breadth of SARS-CoV-2-reactive T cell receptors following Ad26.COV2.S vaccination. Participants in the trial were split at random into five groups of five each, receiving low-dose or high-dose Ad26.COV2.S once or twice, or else placebo on both occasions. Investigators remained blinded to trial group allocation during experiments and outcome assessment. The TCR-sequenced set comprised approximately 32 samples: about 19 Ad26.COV2.S vaccine recipients, 5 placebo recipients and 8 SARS-CoV-2 convalescent individuals. Dosing of Ad26.COV2.S was intramuscular, at either 5x10^10 or 1x10^11 viral particles, delivered as one shot or as two shots spaced 56 days apart.

TCRbeta CDR3 regions were sequenced with the immunoSEQ Assay. After extraction, genomic DNA underwent amplification by bias-controlled multiplex PCR, followed by high-throughput sequencing. In the paper's pipeline: To quantify the absolute abundance of every unique TCRbeta CDR3 region, sequences were collapsed and filtered. T cell fraction was estimated by normalizing TCRbeta template counts to usable DNA, with usable DNA measured through amplification of reference genes found in all nucleated cells. Repertoire TCRs were annotated as SARS-CoV-2-specific when V gene, CDR3 amino acid sequence and J gene were exactly matched to a known reactive TCR set. The reference SARS-CoV-2 TCR set came from MIRA and was filtered for enrichment in COVID-19-positive ImmuneCODE repertoires, removing public or cross-reactive TCRs. Based on the MIRA antigens, annotated TCRs were further analysed at the level of specific ORF or position within ORF. Breadth was defined as annotated unique rearrangements over total unique productive rearrangements; depth was the summed frequency of those rearrangements. Two-sided Wilcoxon rank-sum tests were applied when comparing TCR breadth between groups. This immuneACCESS table, as held by TCRdb, lists in-frame sequences with V and J called but not all clones. Of the missing ones, under half trace to an unresolved V gene in checked studies; the others have no known cause. The V and J calls and clone size were taken over from that table, and D and trimming were inferred from the DNA. The sample table records about 480,000 clones; 87% of these occur just once. The ten largest clones add up to 9.5% to 15% of the sample.

Results the study describes overall, beyond this receptor: Higher spike-specific TCR breadth was observed in Ad26.COV2.S recipients than in placebo recipients (P = 0.0014). Comparable non-spike TCR breadth was observed between vaccine and placebo recipients, consistent with only spike being contained in the vaccine. The study lacked the statistical power to compare responses across vaccine doses or regimens. Substantial breadth of spike-specific CD8+ and CD4+ T cell responses was reported after vaccination. The authors noted that total T cell responses may have been underestimated by the TCR breadth and depth analyses.

The treatment or condition label of this sample denotes: some 20 received Ad26.COV2.S at low or high dose, single or two shots; several received placebo; per-sample allocation not given. Repertoires of vaccine and placebo recipients were sequenced from samples collected on day 63 after the first injection. In Cohort 1b, 20 to 25 adults aged 18-55 years were enrolled at a single site in Boston, USA, between 29 July and 7 August 2020. Ad26.COV2.S consisted of a replication-incompetent adenovirus type 26 vector by which a prefusion-stabilized SARS-CoV-2 spike protein from the original Wuhan strain was expressed. Worth noting for this clone: The antigen this receptor binds is unknown. No much larger clone exists at a distance of one base, and base qualities are not known.

The clonotype was recovered from a person between 18 and 60 years old who received the Ad26.COV2.S COVID-19 vaccine or a placebo. The material was peripheral blood, obtained in a trial of Ad26.COV2.S vaccine versus placebo.

The nucleotide sequence is given as TGTGCCAGCAGCTTAGTATTCGAAAACACTGAAGCTTTCTTT. Translated, this gives CASSLVFENTEAFF. Recombination connected TRBV7-8 to TRBJ1-1, with no D gene named confidently. V is shortened by 1 base, J by 2 bases, and the region joining them spans 8 bases. From a lookup of the germline V gene, CDR1 and CDR2 are SGHVS and FQNEAQ. From the cysteine up to the phenylalanine, the CDR3 has a length of 14 residues. Solely the CDR3 DNA is kept, with 42 bases framed from the first base.